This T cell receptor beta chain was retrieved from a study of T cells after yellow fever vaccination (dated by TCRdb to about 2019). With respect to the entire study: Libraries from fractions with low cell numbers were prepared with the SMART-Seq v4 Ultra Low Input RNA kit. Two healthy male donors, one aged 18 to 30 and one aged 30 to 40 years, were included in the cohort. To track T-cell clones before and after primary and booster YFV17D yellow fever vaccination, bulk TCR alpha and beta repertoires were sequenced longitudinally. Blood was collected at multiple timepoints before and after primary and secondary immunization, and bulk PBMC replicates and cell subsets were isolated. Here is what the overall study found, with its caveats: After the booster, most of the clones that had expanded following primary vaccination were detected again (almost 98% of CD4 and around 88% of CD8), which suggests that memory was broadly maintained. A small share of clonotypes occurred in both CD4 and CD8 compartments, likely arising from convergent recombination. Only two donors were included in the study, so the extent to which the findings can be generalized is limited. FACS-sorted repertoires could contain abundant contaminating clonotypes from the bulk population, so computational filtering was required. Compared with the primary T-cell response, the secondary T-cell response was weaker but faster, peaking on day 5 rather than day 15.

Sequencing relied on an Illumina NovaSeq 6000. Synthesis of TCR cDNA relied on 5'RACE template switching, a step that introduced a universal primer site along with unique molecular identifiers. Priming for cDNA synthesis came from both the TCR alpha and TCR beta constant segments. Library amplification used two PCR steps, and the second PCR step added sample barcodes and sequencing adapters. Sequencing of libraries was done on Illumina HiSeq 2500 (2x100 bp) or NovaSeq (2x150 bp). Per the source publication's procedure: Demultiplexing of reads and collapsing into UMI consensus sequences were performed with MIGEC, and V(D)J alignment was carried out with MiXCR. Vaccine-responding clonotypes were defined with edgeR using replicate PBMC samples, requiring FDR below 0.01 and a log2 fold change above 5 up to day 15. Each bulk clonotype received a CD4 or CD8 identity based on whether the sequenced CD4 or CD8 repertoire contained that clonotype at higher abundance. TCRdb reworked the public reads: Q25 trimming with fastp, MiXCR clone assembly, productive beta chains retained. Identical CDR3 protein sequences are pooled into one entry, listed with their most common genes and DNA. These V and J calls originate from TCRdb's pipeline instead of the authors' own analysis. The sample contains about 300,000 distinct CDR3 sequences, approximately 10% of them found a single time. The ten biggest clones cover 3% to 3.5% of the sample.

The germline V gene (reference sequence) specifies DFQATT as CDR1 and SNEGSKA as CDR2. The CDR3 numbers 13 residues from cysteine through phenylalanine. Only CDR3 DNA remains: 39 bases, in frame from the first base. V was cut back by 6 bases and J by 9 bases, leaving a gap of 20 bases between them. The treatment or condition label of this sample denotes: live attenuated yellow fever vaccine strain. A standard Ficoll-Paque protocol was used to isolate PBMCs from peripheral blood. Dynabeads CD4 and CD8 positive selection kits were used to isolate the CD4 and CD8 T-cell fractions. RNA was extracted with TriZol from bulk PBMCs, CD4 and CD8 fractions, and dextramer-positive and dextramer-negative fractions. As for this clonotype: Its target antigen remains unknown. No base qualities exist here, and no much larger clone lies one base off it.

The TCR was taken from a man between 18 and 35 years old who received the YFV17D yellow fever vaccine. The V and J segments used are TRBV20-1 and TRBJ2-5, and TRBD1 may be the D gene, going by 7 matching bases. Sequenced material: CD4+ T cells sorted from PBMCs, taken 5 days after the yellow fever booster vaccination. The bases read TGCAGTGCGAGGGGCAGGGGGGCCCCGGCCCAGTACTTC. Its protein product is CSARGRGAPAQYF.